Listed below are T cell receptor beta chains from one sample, sequenced in a study of blood T cell repertoires in COVID-19. TCRdb's table, derived via immunoSEQ multiplex PCR, lists solely in-frame clones and lacks some. The sample carries 250,000 to 300,000 clones, roughly 90% recorded once. Sample: peripheral blood. These receptors originate from a young woman with COVID-19, enrolled during active disease. CDR3s leave out the opening cysteine and the closing phenylalanine or tryptophan. Size values are once, few and many counts, or a class for expanded clones, and some rows have none.

cdr3_aa j_call clone_size v_call
ASGKQGWSYGYT TRBJ1-2 . TRBV11-2
ASSPRTGRDTIY TRBJ1-3 once TRBV9
ASSQARTNEKLF TRBJ1-4 . TRBV4-1
ASSFLGGGGGNTIY TRBJ1-3 . TRBV7-2
ASSPWTWTGDGYT TRBJ1-2 . TRBV5-1
ASSQKTGQGARTRSNTEAF TRBJ1-1 . TRBV5-1
ASLLWGGSPQETQY TRBJ2-5 . TRBV18
ASSPEGLDTSEKLF TRBJ1-4 . TRBV18
ASSTFLTGGYLYYNEQF TRBJ2-1 . TRBV21-1
ASSLAGLLMNTEAF TRBJ1-1 . TRBV5-4
ASSGRTTTYEQY TRBJ2-7 . TRBV19
ASSLPGQATGELF TRBJ2-2 . TRBV11-2
ASSLGGQVYGYT TRBJ1-2 . TRBV5-1
ASSEYTQGPNYGYT TRBJ1-2 . TRBV25-1
SVVVTQETQY TRBJ2-5 few TRBV29-1
ASSEASGGYEQY TRBJ2-7 . TRBV6-1
ASSQDPSGAWGGQY TRBJ2-7 . TRBV14
ASRPRGWDGYT TRBJ1-2 . TRBV28
ASSHQGSNYGYT TRBJ1-2 . TRBV4-2
ASSPPGGAAGELF TRBJ2-2 . TRBV19
ASSRTGVRHEQY TRBJ2-7 . TRBV18
ASSKGQGHGTGELF TRBJ2-2 . TRBV18
ASSLGPGVRTIY TRBJ1-3 . TRBV5-1
ASSLAGGETGGYT TRBJ1-2 . TRBV7-8
ASSPFLRELNQPQH TRBJ1-5 . TRBV7-8
ASSPGLAGVHNEQF TRBJ2-1 . TRBV5-4
ASSITGFWNTEAF TRBJ1-1 . TRBV19
ASSFPGPSTDTQY TRBJ2-3 . TRBV7-9
AISELGQGYEQY TRBJ2-7 . TRBV10-3
ASSKEEGRGWETQY TRBJ2-5 . TRBV21-1
ASSRASPNEQF TRBJ2-1 . TRBV3-1/TRBV3-2
ASSPLAQGGAEQY TRBJ2-7 . TRBV18
ASSPGRGSMNTEAF TRBJ1-1 once TRBV18
SVQGQGAYEQY TRBJ2-7 . TRBV29-1
ASSYLEGREELF TRBJ2-2 . TRBV6-5
ASSGITVPGGSYGYT TRBJ1-2 . TRBV19
ASSVETSGVTAYNEQF TRBJ2-1 . TRBV9
ASSEQSSRGDTQY TRBJ2-3 . TRBV10-2
ASRGLSTGRVRGYT TRBJ1-2 . TRBV2
ASSRGPSYGYT TRBJ1-2 . TRBV3-1/TRBV3-2
ASQGGYEQF TRBJ2-1 . TRBV7-8
ASSYRDPPSAF TRBJ1-1 . TRBV7-2
ASAVGPNTEAF TRBJ1-1 . TRBV11-3
ASSPGTGGRPEAF TRBJ1-1 . TRBV5-4
ASSLLTGMGPGELF TRBJ2-2 . TRBV27